The present TCR beta chain was sequenced within a study of CD8 T cells in Susac syndrome (dated by TCRdb to between 2018 and 2021). Context from the whole study: The study used repertoire sequencing to test whether antigen drove CD8+ T cell activation and differentiation in Susac syndrome. CD8+ T cell repertoire clonality was compared between 12 healthy donors, roughly 14 Susac syndrome patients and 15 multiple sclerosis patients. Here is what the overall study found, with its caveats: The study acknowledged that relatively few individuals were included in the TCR sequencing and HLA analysis.

A note on this clonotype: The antigen it binds to is not known. The record has no base qualities; no much larger clone is one base away.

RNA was extracted with the RNeasy kit and roughly 0.45 to 1 ug was reverse transcribed using random hexamers. TCR beta CDR3 regions were amplified with the immunoSEQ multiplex PCR assay covering 54 Vbeta and 13 Jbeta segments. PCR amplification bias was corrected using a synthetic template baseline for primer optimization and computational correction. In the original analysis: Reads were annotated to V, D and J genes per IMGT and analyzed with immunoSEQ Analyzer, keeping only productive sequences. Clonality was calculated as one minus the Shannon entropy normalized by log2 of the number of productive unique sequences. For each patient and control, public and private clones were evaluated within the 100 most prevalent clones. Clones were defined as Susac-specific when absent from the healthy and MS cohorts, from roughly 1,100 published viral clones and from other ImmuneACCESS disease sequences. The raw public data were reprocessed by TCRdb itself: fastp quality trimming at Q25, MiXCR clonotype calling, in-frame beta chains only. Records with the same CDR3 protein are collapsed into one entry carrying the most frequent genes and DNA. These V and J calls rely on TCRdb rather than the paper's analysis. The sample data list about 73,000 distinct CDR3 sequences, and about 95% of these were observed just once. Jointly, the top ten make up around 0.4% of the sample.

Peripheral blood CD8+ and CD4+ T cells from healthy donors, Susac syndrome patients and multiple sclerosis patients were profiled using high-throughput TCR beta sequencing. Multiple sclerosis controls were treatment-naive patients with stable or active relapsing-remitting disease fulfilling revised McDonald criteria. Bulk CD8+ and CD4+ T cells were purified by magnetic negative isolation, while CD8+ TEMRA cells were enriched using FACS. Blood was collected in EDTA tubes and processed within 24 hours, with PBMCs isolated through density gradient centrifugation. PBMCs intended for TCR sequencing were cryopreserved in liquid nitrogen and thawed later in a water bath at 37 degrees C. A purity of at least 90% was achieved for sorted or isolated CD4+, CD8+ and CD8+ TEMRA cells. Looking up the germline V gene (reference sequence) yields CDR1 LGHDT and CDR2 YNNKEL. The junction shows trimming of 6 bases on V and 4 bases on J, plus 18 bases between the germline ends. Including the terminal cysteine and phenylalanine, the CDR3 comprises 16 residues. Only the CDR3 region is kept as DNA, spanning 48 bases read in frame from base 1.

The source is a human donor with multiple sclerosis. The chain employs TRBV3-1 and TRBJ2-2; the D gene is perhaps TRBD2, from 6 matching bases. What was sequenced was CD8+ T cells from PBMCs. Here is the DNA: TGTGCCAGCAGTATCCCGGGACTCTCACCCACCGGGGAGCTGTTTTTT. This yields the protein CASSIPGLSPTGELFF.